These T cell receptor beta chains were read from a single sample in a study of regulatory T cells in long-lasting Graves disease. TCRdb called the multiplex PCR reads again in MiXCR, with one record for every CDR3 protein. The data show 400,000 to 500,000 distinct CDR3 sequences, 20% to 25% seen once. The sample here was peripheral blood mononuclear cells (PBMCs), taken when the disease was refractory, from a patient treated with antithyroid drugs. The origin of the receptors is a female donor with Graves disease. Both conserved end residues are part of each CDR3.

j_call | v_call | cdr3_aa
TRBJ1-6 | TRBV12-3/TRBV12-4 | CASSDRGPDSSPLHF
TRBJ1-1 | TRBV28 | CASGMNRGEAFF
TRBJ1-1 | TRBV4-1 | CASSQDPREWGLQNTEAFF
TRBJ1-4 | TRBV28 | CASSLTQGGEKLFF
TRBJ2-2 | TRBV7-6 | CASSLAGTANTGELFF
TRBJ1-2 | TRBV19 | CASRMGPTDEGYTF
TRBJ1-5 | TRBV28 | CASRTNQPQHF
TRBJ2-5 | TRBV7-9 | CASSHRDGETQYF
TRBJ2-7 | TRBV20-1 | CSARVMGSNLREQYF
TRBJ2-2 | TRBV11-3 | CASSPAFTTGELFF
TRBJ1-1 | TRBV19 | CASRTMNVDTEAFF
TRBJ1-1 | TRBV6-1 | CASTLRGEAFF
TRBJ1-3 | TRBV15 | CATKQDSGNTIYF
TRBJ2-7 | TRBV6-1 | CASSELGTVYYEQYF
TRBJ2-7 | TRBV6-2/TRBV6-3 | CASSYLWSGEQYF
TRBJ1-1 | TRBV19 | CASSTSAGVDTEAFF
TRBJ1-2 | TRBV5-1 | CASSLQGNNYGYTF
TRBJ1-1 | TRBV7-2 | CASSGLGQTSQAAFF
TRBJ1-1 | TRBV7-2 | CASSFYGGDTEAFF
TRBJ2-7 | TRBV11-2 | CASSLAGHEGEQYF
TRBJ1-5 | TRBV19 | CASKRDRNSNQPQHF
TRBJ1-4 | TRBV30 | CAWDADEKLFF
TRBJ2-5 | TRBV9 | CASSVGITEGETQYF
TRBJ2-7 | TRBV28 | CASSITTSDRSSYEQYF
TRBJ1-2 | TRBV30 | CASTTDANYGYTF
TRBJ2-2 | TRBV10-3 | CAIRPGSLQGALRRELFF